These 4 T cell receptor beta chains were sequenced from one sample in a study of T-cell reconstitution after alpha-beta-depleted transplantation in children. The authors prepared the TCRbeta library with unique molecular identifiers. In TCRdb, the PCR reads were re-called with MiXCR into one record per CDR3 protein. The sample has under 750,000 distinct CDR3 sequences; 23% are singletons. This sample comprised PBMCs, mostly from graft donor cells, obtained 360 days after TCRalphabeta/CD19-depleted stem cell transplant. The receptors shown here come from a boy under three years old who had a stem cell transplant for acute myeloid leukemia, so the T cells may come from the graft donor.

This rearrangement joins TRBV6-5 to TRBJ1-1, with no clear D. The CDR3 extends over 15 amino acids. The germline V gene has CDR1 MNHEY and CDR2 SVGAGI. Trimming took off 2 bases at V and 4 bases at J, with 14 bases between the two ends. CDR3 protein: CASSYQPSKVTEAFF. CDR3 coding DNA: TGTGCCAGCAGTTACCAACCATCGAAGGTCACTGAAGCTTTCTTT.

This clonotype was counted many times. The CDR3 nucleotides read TGTGCCAGCAGTCCTCAACTCGGACAGGCGGAGGAGGCGACGGACACTGAAGCTTTCTTT. Translating gives CASSPQLGQAEEATDTEAFF. The chain combines TRBV28 with TRBJ1-1; TRBD1 aligns across 7 bases. Germline trimming cut 5 bases from V and 3 bases from J; bases unmatched to any gene: 24. In germline, CDR1 is MDHEN, CDR2 SYDVKM. There are 20 residues in the CDR3.

This clonotype has ten or more counts. V and J are TRBV18 and TRBJ2-5, with 8 bases lining up with TRBD1. Germline V CDR1 and CDR2: KGHSH, LQKENI. The CDR3 spans 14 residues. V lost 6 bases, J lost 4 bases, and 7 bases stayed unmatched. CDR3 nucleotide sequence: TGTGCCAGCTCGCCCGGGACAGGTACAGAGACCCAGTACTTC. Encoded protein: CASSPGTGTETQYF.

This clonotype came up a few times. CDR3 loop: CASRRSGGGLQETQYF. CDR3 coding DNA: TGTGCCAGCAGACGAAGTGGCGGGGGGCTACAAGAGACCCAGTACTTC. This rearrangement joins TRBV12-3 or TRBV12-4 to TRBJ2-5; 8 nucleotides line up with TRBD2. CDR3 length: 16 residues. Trimming took 6 bases from V and 2 from J; bases not matched to a gene: 11.